These T cell receptor beta chains were read from a single sample in a study of cytomegalovirus exposure and HLA in healthy donors. Generated by immunoSEQ multiplex PCR, the TCRdb table keeps only in-frame clones and is missing some. The sample holds approximately 70,000 clones, around 72% seen once. Sequencing used PBMCs. The origin of the receptors is a woman in her 40s in good health and CMV-seropositive. Each CDR3 is given with its conserved first and last residue. Each record gives: V gene, D gene, J gene, clone size, CDR3 protein, CDR3 DNA. A D gene is named only where the DNA matches it firmly. Clone size is given for some rows only: seen once, a few or many times, or a class if the clone is expanded.

V gene: TRBV9
D gene: NA
J gene: TRBJ2-2
clone size: NA
CDR3 protein: CASSAATGNTGELFF
CDR3 DNA: TGTGCCAGCAGCGCCGCTACAGGGAACACCGGGGAGCTGTTTTTT

V gene: TRBV27
D gene: TRBD1
J gene: TRBJ1-2
clone size: NA
CDR3 protein: CASSTTGNYGYTF
CDR3 DNA: TGTGCCAGCAGTACGACAGGGAACTATGGCTACACCTTC

V gene: TRBV5-1
D gene: NA
J gene: TRBJ2-3
clone size: NA
CDR3 protein: CASASGGQDTQYF
CDR3 DNA: TGCGCCAGCGCATCGGGGGGCCAAGATACGCAGTATTTT

V gene: TRBV6-6
D gene: NA
J gene: TRBJ1-1
clone size: NA
CDR3 protein: CASSFRDMNTEAFF
CDR3 DNA: TGTGCCAGCAGTTTTCGGGACATGAACACTGAAGCTTTCTTT

V gene: TRBV6-4
D gene: NA
J gene: TRBJ1-1
clone size: NA
CDR3 protein: CASSDSPSGGTEAFF
CDR3 DNA: TGTGCCAGCAGTGACTCTCCCTCCGGAGGGACTGAAGCTTTCTTT

V gene: TRBV2
D gene: TRBD1
J gene: TRBJ1-5
clone size: few
CDR3 protein: CASSATGDTQPQHF
CDR3 DNA: TGTGCCAGCAGTGCCACAGGGGATACTCAGCCCCAGCATTTT

V gene: TRBV5-4
D gene: TRBD1
J gene: TRBJ1-2
clone size: once
CDR3 protein: CASSLVGQGGYGYTF
CDR3 DNA: TGTGCCAGCAGCTTGGTCGGACAGGGTGGATATGGCTACACCTTC

V gene: TRBV2
D gene: TRBD1
J gene: TRBJ1-5
clone size: NA
CDR3 protein: CASRFETGGGQPQHF
CDR3 DNA: TGTGCCAGCAGGTTTGAGACAGGGGGAGGTCAGCCCCAGCATTTT

V gene: TRBV30
D gene: NA
J gene: TRBJ1-1
clone size: NA
CDR3 protein: CAWSVLSTGGTEAFF
CDR3 DNA: TGTGCCTGGAGTGTACTCAGCACCGGCGGGACTGAAGCTTTCTTT

V gene: TRBV19
D gene: TRBD1
J gene: TRBJ1-4
clone size: NA
CDR3 protein: CASSMLTGTGNEKLFF
CDR3 DNA: TGTGCCAGTAGTATGCTCACCGGGACAGGCAATGAAAAACTGTTTTTT

V gene: TRBV18
D gene: NA
J gene: TRBJ1-1
clone size: few
CDR3 protein: CASSPSATGVNTEAFF
CDR3 DNA: TGTGCCAGCTCCCCCTCAGCGACAGGTGTGAACACTGAAGCTTTCTTT

V gene: TRBV5-1
D gene: TRBD1
J gene: TRBJ2-7
clone size: NA
CDR3 protein: CASSLRGTGAYEQYF
CDR3 DNA: TGCGCCAGCAGCTTGAGGGGGACAGGGGCCTACGAGCAGTACTTC

V gene: TRBV5-1
D gene: TRBD1
J gene: TRBJ1-3
clone size: NA
CDR3 protein: CASSSGQAHGNTIYF
CDR3 DNA: TGCGCCAGCAGTTCGGGACAGGCCCATGGAAACACCATATATTTT

V gene: TRBV7-2
D gene: TRBD2
J gene: TRBJ2-1
clone size: medium-sized
CDR3 protein: CASSWTSGGDGEQFF
CDR3 DNA: TGTGCCAGCAGCTGGACTAGCGGGGGGGACGGTGAGCAGTTCTTC

V gene: TRBV6-5
D gene: NA
J gene: TRBJ1-3
clone size: few
CDR3 protein: CASSTGHGNTIYF
CDR3 DNA: TGTGCCAGCAGTACGGGACATGGAAACACCATATATTTT

V gene: TRBV2
D gene: TRBD1
J gene: TRBJ2-1
clone size: NA
CDR3 protein: CASSVRTGDYEQFF
CDR3 DNA: TGTGCCAGCAGCGTTCGGACAGGGGACTATGAGCAGTTCTTC

V gene: TRBV7-7
D gene: NA
J gene: TRBJ1-2
clone size: few
CDR3 protein: CASNFFPGLYGYTF
CDR3 DNA: TGTGCTAGCAACTTTTTCCCAGGCCTCTATGGCTACACCTTC

V gene: TRBV11-3
D gene: NA
J gene: TRBJ1-6
clone size: NA
CDR3 protein: CASSTGHTSNSPLHF
CDR3 DNA: TGTGCCAGCAGCACAGGGCATACCAGTAATTCACCCCTCCACTTT

V gene: TRBV5-1
D gene: NA
J gene: TRBJ2-3
clone size: NA
CDR3 protein: CASSLEAESTDTQYF
CDR3 DNA: TGCGCCAGCAGCTTGGAGGCGGAGAGCACAGATACGCAGTATTTT

V gene: TRBV7-3
D gene: TRBD1
J gene: TRBJ2-1
clone size: few
CDR3 protein: CASSFTLAGTGRDEQFF
CDR3 DNA: TGTGCCAGCAGCTTCACCCTAGCCGGGACAGGAAGGGATGAGCAGTTCTTC

V gene: TRBV6-6
D gene: TRBD2
J gene: TRBJ2-1
clone size: NA
CDR3 protein: CASSPSGVNEQFF
CDR3 DNA: TGTGCCAGCAGTCCTAGCGGGGTTAATGAGCAGTTCTTC

V gene: TRBV21-1
D gene: NA
J gene: TRBJ2-7
clone size: NA
CDR3 protein: CASSKGGDRQSPTEQYF
CDR3 DNA: TGTGCCAGCAGCAAGGGGGGGGACAGGCAATCTCCTACCGAGCAGTACTTC

V gene: TRBV6-6
D gene: NA
J gene: TRBJ2-7
clone size: few
CDR3 protein: CASSYRSYEQYF
CDR3 DNA: TGTGCCAGCAGTTATAGGAGTTACGAGCAGTACTTC

V gene: TRBV4-1
D gene: NA
J gene: TRBJ2-3
clone size: NA
CDR3 protein: CASSQDQGGYTDTQYF
CDR3 DNA: TGCGCCAGCAGCCAAGATCAGGGCGGATACACAGATACGCAGTATTTT

V gene: TRBV5-1
D gene: TRBD1
J gene: TRBJ1-2
clone size: NA
CDR3 protein: CASSPGTDTSYGYTF
CDR3 DNA: TGCGCCAGCTCCCCCGGGACAGACACATCCTATGGCTACACCTTC

V gene: TRBV4-1
D gene: NA
J gene: TRBJ1-2
clone size: NA
CDR3 protein: CASSQEGDGANYGYTF
CDR3 DNA: TGCGCCAGCAGCCAAGAAGGAGATGGGGCAAACTATGGCTACACCTTC

V gene: TRBV10-1
D gene: NA
J gene: TRBJ2-7
clone size: NA
CDR3 protein: CASSLTGIYEQYF
CDR3 DNA: TGCGCCAGCAGTCTGACAGGTATCTACGAGCAGTACTTC

V gene: TRBV6-6
D gene: TRBD2
J gene: TRBJ2-2
clone size: NA
CDR3 protein: CASSYPGGAVGELFF
CDR3 DNA: TGTGCCAGCAGTTACCCCGGGGGGGCGGTCGGGGAGCTGTTTTTT

V gene: TRBV2
D gene: NA
J gene: TRBJ2-2
clone size: few
CDR3 protein: CASREMDRHRGGELFF
CDR3 DNA: TGTGCCAGCAGAGAAATGGACAGACACCGAGGCGGGGAGCTGTTTTTT

V gene: TRBV5-1
D gene: TRBD2
J gene: TRBJ2-1
clone size: few
CDR3 protein: CASSFGGNYNEQFF
CDR3 DNA: TGCGCCAGCAGCTTCGGGGGGAACTACAATGAGCAGTTCTTC

V gene: TRBV5-4
D gene: TRBD2
J gene: TRBJ2-7
clone size: NA
CDR3 protein: CASSAHSGGSDEQYF
CDR3 DNA: TGTGCCAGCAGCGCCCATAGCGGGGGGTCGGACGAGCAGTACTTC

V gene: TRBV15
D gene: NA
J gene: TRBJ1-2
clone size: NA
CDR3 protein: CATSRETGREEAF
CDR3 DNA: TGTGCCACCAGCAGAGAAACAGGGAGGGAAGAAGCCTTC

V gene: TRBV30
D gene: NA
J gene: TRBJ2-1
clone size: few
CDR3 protein: CACGGQPYNEQFF
CDR3 DNA: TGTGCCTGCGGGGGGCAGCCCTACAATGAGCAGTTCTTC

V gene: TRBV19
D gene: NA
J gene: TRBJ2-6
clone size: once
CDR3 protein: CASTLSSEGRSGANVLTF
CDR3 DNA: TGTGCCAGTACCCTCTCCTCGGAGGGACGCTCTGGGGCCAACGTCCTGACTTTC

V gene: TRBV6-5
D gene: TRBD1
J gene: TRBJ1-2
clone size: NA
CDR3 protein: CASSQRTGPGGYTF
CDR3 DNA: TGTGCCAGCAGCCAACGGACAGGGCCTGGAGGCTACACCTTC

V gene: TRBV6-5
D gene: NA
J gene: TRBJ1-2
clone size: NA
CDR3 protein: CASSYRGGGYTF
CDR3 DNA: TGTGCCAGCAGTTACCGGGGAGGGGGCTACACCTTC

V gene: TRBV7-3
D gene: TRBD1
J gene: TRBJ2-1
clone size: NA
CDR3 protein: CASSSKGGHEQFF
CDR3 DNA: TGTGCCAGCAGCTCCAAAGGGGGCCATGAGCAGTTCTTC

V gene: TRBV11-2
D gene: NA
J gene: TRBJ2-2
clone size: NA
CDR3 protein: CASSSNRGGTGELFF
CDR3 DNA: TGTGCCAGCAGCTCTAACAGGGGAGGAACCGGGGAGCTGTTTTTT

V gene: TRBV15
D gene: NA
J gene: TRBJ1-3
clone size: NA
CDR3 protein: CATSREYRQVSGNTIYF
CDR3 DNA: TGTGCCACCAGCAGAGAGTATCGACAGGTCTCTGGAAACACCATATATTTT

V gene: TRBV4-1
D gene: NA
J gene: TRBJ2-1
clone size: NA
CDR3 protein: CASSQDGGHHPGNYNEQFF
CDR3 DNA: TGCGCCAGCAGCCAAGATGGGGGCCACCACCCGGGAAATTACAATGAGCAGTTCTTC

V gene: TRBV19
D gene: NA
J gene: TRBJ1-1
clone size: few
CDR3 protein: CASSPGSEAFF
CDR3 DNA: TGTGCCAGTAGCCCGGGGAGTGAAGCTTTCTTT

V gene: TRBV11-2
D gene: NA
J gene: TRBJ2-3
clone size: NA
CDR3 protein: CASSSGHTQYF
CDR3 DNA: TGTGCCAGCAGCTCTGGGCATACGCAGTATTTT

V gene: TRBV7-8
D gene: NA
J gene: TRBJ2-7
clone size: NA
CDR3 protein: CASSLGGGPEQYF
CDR3 DNA: TGTGCCAGCAGCTTAGGAGGGGGACCCGAGCAGTACTTC

V gene: TRBV6-6
D gene: NA
J gene: TRBJ1-6
clone size: NA
CDR3 protein: CASNRENSPLHF
CDR3 DNA: TGTGCCAGCAACAGGGAAAATTCACCCCTCCACTTT

V gene: TRBV6-1
D gene: NA
J gene: TRBJ1-6
clone size: NA
CDR3 protein: CASIREESYNSPLHF
CDR3 DNA: TGTGCCAGCATCCGGGAGGAATCCTATAATTCACCCCTCCACTTT

V gene: TRBV30
D gene: NA
J gene: TRBJ1-6
clone size: NA
CDR3 protein: CAWSVLGQNNSPLHF
CDR3 DNA: TGTGCCTGGAGTGTACTAGGTCAGAATAATTCACCCCTCCACTTT